The entry below gives a single TCR beta chain sequence along with its context. The data originate from a study of blood T cell repertoires in COVID-19. Using immunoSEQ multiplex PCR, the repertoire was profiled, and TCRdb retains in-frame clones only, with some absent. The sample holds 250,000 to 350,000 clones; 90% are singletons and the top ten take 1.7%. The CDR3 runs to 13 residues. The V gene end was trimmed by 1 base and the J gene end by 6 bases; junction bases not matched to a gene: 1. Germline-derived CDR1 and CDR2 are MGHRA and YSYEKL. Sequenced material: PBMCs or T cells enriched from blood (not recorded which). The sequence was collected from a woman aged 18-29 years with acute COVID-19. This chain connects TRBV4-1 to TRBJ2-5, with 8 positions matching TRBD1. CDR3 DNA: TGCGCCAGCAGCCAAGGACAGGGGAAGACCCAGTACTTC. Its translation: CASSQGQGKTQYF.